This T cell receptor (beta chain) emerged from a study of naive and memory T cell subsets. Four PCR rounds used nested alpha and beta constant region primers plus the SP2 primer. TCRdb processed the 5' RACE reads anew with MiXCR; each CDR3 protein has one entry. The table lists roughly 30,000 distinct CDR3 sequences, roughly 17% of them singletons. A UMI-containing oligonucleotide was joined by 3' ligation to the TCR cDNA template. Input was about 1 to 1,100 ng of DNase-treated total RNA without cell sorting. Study-wide points: Potentially, T cell activation and differentiation skew this RNA-based measurement.

CDR3 length equals 15 residues. CDR1 and CDR2 (germline): SGHVS, FNYEAQ. V was shortened by 5 bases and J by 9 bases, with 17 bases between the two germline ends. By sample share, this clonotype is medium-sized. Its antigen is currently unknown. The receptor's source is a female donor in good health. The chain combines TRBV7-6 with TRBJ1-6; D is ambiguous. CDR3 residues: CASSEENIMGSPLHF. DNA of the CDR3: TGTGCCAGCAGCGAGGAAAACATCATGGGTTCACCCCTCCACTTT.